This T cell receptor beta chain is from a study of response to subunit inactivated influenza vaccine. General study results and limits: The authors suggested that every seasonal influenza vaccination recruits few new T cells.

This clonotype was seen only a few times. The antigen is unknown. This CDR3 spans 13 amino acids. J was trimmed by 5 bases and V by 2 bases; bases with no gene match: 5. Germline assignment: CDR1 DFQATT and CDR2 SNEGSKA (reference sequence). TCRdb analysed the RT-PCR reads with MiXCR anew, one entry per CDR3 protein. The data hold about 480,000 distinct CDR3 sequences, with 13% observed a single time. The sequences come from PBMCs from blood, collected roughly 46 days after vaccination. This chain joins TRBV20-1 and TRBJ2-5; 7 nucleotides agree with TRBD1. The clonotype was recovered from a man aged 45-65 years who received an inactivated influenza vaccine. The CDR3 DNA follows: TGCAGTGCTAGACCGACAGGGCGGGAGACCCAGTACTTC. Amino acid sequence: CSARPTGRETQYF.